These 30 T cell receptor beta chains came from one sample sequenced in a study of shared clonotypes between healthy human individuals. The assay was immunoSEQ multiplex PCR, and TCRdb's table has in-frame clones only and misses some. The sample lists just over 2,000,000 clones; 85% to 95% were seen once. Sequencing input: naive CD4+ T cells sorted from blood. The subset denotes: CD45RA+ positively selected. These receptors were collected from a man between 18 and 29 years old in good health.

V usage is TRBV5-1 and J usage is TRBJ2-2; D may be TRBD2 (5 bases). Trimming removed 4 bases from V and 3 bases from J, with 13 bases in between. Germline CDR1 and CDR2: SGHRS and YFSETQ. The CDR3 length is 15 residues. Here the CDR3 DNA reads TGCGCCAGCAGCCCAGGACGGGGAGACACCGGGGAGCTGTTTTTT. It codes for CASSPGRGDTGELFF. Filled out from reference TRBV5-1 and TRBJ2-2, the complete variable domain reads KAGVTQTPRYLIKTRGQQVTLSCSPISGHRSVSWYQQTPGQGLQFLFEYFSETQRNKGNFPGRFSGRQFSNSRSEMNVSTLELGDSALYLCASSPGRGDTGELFFGEGSRLTVL.

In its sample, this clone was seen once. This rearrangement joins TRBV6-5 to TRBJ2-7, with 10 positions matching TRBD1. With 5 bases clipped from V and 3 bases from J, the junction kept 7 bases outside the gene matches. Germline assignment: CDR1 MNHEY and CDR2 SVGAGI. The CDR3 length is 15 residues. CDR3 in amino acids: CASSLDRGDSYEQYF. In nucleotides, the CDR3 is TGTGCCAGCAGTCTGGACAGGGGGGATAGCTACGAGCAGTACTTC.

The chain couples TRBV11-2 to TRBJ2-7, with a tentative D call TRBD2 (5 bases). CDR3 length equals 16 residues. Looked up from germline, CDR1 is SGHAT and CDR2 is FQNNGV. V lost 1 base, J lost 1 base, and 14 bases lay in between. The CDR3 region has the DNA TGTGCCAGCAGCTTAGCGATTGGCGGCGGGTCCTACGAGCAGTACTTC. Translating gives CASSLAIGGGSYEQYF.

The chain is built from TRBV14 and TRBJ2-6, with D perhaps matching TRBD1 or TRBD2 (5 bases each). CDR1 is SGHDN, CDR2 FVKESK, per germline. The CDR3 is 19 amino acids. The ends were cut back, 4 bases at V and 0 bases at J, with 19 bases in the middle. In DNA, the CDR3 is TGTGCCAGCAGCCCTTTACTAGGGGAGTACCCCTCTGGGGCCAACGTCCTGACTTTC. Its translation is CASSPLLGEYPSGANVLTF.

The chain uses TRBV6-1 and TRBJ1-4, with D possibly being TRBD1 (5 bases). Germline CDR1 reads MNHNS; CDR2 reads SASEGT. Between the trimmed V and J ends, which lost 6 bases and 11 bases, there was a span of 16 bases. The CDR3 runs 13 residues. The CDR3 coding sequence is TGTGCCAGCAGAACAGAGACAGTGGAGAAACTGTTTTTT. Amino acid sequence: CASRTETVEKLFF.

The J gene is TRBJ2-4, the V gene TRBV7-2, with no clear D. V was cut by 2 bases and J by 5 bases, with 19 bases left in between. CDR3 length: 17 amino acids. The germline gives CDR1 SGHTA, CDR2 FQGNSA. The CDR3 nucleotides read TGTGCCAGCAGCTTAAGTCGTGACATCGGGTGGGAAAACATTCAGTACTTC. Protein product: CASSLSRDIGWENIQYF.

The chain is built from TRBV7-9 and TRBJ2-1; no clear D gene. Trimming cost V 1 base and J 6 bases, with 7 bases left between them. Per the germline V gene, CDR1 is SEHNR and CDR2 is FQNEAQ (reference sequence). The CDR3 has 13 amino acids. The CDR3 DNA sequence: TGTGCCAGCAGCTTAGTAATTTCCAATGAGCAGTTCTTC. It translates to CASSLVISNEQFF.

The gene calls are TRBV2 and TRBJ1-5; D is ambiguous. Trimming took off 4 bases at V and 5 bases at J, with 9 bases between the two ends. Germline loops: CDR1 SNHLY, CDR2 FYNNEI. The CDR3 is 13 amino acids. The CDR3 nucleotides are TGTGCCAGCAGTGTGGGAGGGTATCAGCCCCAGCATTTT. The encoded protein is CASSVGGYQPQHF.

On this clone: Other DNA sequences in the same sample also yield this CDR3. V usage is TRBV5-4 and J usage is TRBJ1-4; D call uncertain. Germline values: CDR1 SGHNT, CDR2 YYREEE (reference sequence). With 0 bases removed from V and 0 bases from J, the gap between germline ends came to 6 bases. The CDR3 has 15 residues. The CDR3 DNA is TGTGCCAGCAGCTTGGGAGGTGCAACTAATGAAAAACTGTTTTTT. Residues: CASSLGGATNEKLFF. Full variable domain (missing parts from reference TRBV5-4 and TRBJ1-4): ETGVTQSPTHLIKTRGQQVTLRCSSQSGHNTVSWYQQALGQGPQFIFQYYREEENGRGNFPPRFSGLQFPNYSSELNVNALELDDSALYLCASSLGGATNEKLFFGSGTQLSVL.

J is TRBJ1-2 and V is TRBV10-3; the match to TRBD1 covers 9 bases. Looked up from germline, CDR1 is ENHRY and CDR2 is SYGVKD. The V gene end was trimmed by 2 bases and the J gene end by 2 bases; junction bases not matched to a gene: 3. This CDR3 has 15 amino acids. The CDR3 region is CAISEPTGGNYGYTF. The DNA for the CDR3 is TGTGCCATCAGTGAGCCGACAGGGGGGAACTATGGCTACACCTTC.

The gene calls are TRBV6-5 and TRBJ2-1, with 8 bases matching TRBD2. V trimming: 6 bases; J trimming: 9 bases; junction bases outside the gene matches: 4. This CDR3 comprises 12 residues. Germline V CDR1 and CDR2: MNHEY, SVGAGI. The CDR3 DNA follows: TGTGCCAGCAGCCGGGGGGGTGGTGAGCAGTTCTTC. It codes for CASSRGGGEQFF.

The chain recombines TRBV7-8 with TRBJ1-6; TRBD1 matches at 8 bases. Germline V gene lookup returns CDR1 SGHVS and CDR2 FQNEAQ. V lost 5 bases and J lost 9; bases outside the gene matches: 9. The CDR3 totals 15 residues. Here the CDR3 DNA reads TGTGCCAGCAGCCAAGGACAGGGAAGGACTTCACCCCTCCACTTT. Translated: CASSQGQGRTSPLHF. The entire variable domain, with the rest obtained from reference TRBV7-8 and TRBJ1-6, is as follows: GAGVSQSPRYKVAKRGQDVALRCDPISGHVSLFWYQQALGQGPEFLTYFQNEAQLDKSGLPSDRFFAERPEGSVSTLKIQRTQQEDSAVYLCASSQGQGRTSPLHFGNGTRLTVT.

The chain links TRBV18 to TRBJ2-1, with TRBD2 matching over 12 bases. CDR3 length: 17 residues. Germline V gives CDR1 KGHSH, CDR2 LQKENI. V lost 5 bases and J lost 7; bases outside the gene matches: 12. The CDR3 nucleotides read TGTGCCAGCTCAGCCGCTCGGACTAGCGGGGTTCCGAATGAGCAGTTCTTC. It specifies CASSAARTSGVPNEQFF.

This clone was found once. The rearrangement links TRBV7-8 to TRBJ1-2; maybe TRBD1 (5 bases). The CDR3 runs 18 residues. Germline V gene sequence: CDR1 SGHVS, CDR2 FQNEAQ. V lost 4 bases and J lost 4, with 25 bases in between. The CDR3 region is CASSSYGESPGIGYGYTF. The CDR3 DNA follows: TGTGCCAGCAGCTCTTATGGGGAGTCGCCAGGGATTGGCTATGGCTACACCTTC.

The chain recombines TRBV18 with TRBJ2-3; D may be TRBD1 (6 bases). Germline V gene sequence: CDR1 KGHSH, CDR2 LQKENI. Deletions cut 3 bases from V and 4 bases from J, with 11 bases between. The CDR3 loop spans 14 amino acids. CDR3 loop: CASSPLTGPDTQYF. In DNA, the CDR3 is TGTGCCAGCTCACCTCTTACAGGGCCAGATACGCAGTATTTT.

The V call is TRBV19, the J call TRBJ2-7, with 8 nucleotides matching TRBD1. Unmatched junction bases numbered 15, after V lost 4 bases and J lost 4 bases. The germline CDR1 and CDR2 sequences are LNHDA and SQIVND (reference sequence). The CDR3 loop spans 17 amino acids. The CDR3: CASSKGKLGQGAYEQYF. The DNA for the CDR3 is TGTGCCAGTAGTAAAGGAAAACTTGGACAGGGCGCGTACGAGCAGTACTTC.

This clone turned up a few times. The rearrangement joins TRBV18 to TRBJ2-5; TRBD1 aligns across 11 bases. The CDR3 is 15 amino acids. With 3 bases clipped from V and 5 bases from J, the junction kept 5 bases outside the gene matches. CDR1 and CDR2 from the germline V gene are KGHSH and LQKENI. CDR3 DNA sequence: TGTGCCAGCTCACCTCGGACAGGGGGCGTTGAGACCCAGTACTTC. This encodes CASSPRTGGVETQYF.

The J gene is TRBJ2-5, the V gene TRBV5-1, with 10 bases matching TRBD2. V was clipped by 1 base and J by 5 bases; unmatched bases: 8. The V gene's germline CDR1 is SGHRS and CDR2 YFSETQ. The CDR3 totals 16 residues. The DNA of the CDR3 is TGCGCCAGCAGCTTGAGTCCAGCGGGAGGGGTGGAGACCCAGTACTTC. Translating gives CASSLSPAGGVETQYF.

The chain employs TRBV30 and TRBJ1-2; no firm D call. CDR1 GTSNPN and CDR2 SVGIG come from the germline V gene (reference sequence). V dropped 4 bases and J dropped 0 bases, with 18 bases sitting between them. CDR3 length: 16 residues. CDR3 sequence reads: CAWKEAGPSTNYGYTF. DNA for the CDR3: TGTGCCTGGAAGGAGGCAGGCCCTTCTACTAACTATGGCTACACCTTC.

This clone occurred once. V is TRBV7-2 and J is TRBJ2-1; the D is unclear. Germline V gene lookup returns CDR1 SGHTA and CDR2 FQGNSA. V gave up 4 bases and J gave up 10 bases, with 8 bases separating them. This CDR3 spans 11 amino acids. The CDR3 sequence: CASSWVGEQFF. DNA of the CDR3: TGTGCCAGCAGCTGGGTGGGGGAGCAGTTCTTC.

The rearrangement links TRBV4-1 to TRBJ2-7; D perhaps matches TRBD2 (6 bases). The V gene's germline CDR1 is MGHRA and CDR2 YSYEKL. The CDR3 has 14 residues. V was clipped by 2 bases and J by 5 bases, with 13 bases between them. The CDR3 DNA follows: TGCGCCAGCAGCCAACCGACTAGTAACCACGAGCAGTACTTC. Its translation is CASSQPTSNHEQYF.

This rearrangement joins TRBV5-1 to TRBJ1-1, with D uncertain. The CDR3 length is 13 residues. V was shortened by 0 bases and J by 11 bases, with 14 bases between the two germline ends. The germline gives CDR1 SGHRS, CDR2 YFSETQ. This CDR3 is CASSLDAGLRAFF. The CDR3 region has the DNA TGCGCCAGCAGCTTGGATGCCGGGCTCAGGGCTTTCTTT.

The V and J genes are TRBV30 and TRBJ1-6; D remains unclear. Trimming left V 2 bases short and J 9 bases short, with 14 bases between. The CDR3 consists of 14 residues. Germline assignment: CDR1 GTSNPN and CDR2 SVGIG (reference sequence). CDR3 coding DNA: TGTGCCTGGAGTTCCCAATCTGCCGGTTCACCCCTCCACTTT. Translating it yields CAWSSQSAGSPLHF.

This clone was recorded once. The CDR3 DNA follows: TGTGCCAGCAGTTGGGACAGAGTAGGATCAGATGAGCAGTTCTTC. It translates to CASSWDRVGSDEQFF. V usage is TRBV5-8 and J usage is TRBJ2-1, with TRBD1 matching over 7 bases. J lost 8 bases, V lost 5 bases, and 13 bases had no gene match. CDR1 SGHTS and CDR2 YDEGEE come from the germline V gene. CDR3 length equals 15 residues.

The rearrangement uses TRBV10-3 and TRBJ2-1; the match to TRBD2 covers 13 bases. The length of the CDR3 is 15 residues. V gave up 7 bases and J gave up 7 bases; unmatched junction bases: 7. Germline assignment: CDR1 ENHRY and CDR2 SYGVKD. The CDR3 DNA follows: TGTGCCATCACGCGAGGACTAGCGGGAGAGAATGAGCAGTTCTTC. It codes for CAITRGLAGENEQFF.

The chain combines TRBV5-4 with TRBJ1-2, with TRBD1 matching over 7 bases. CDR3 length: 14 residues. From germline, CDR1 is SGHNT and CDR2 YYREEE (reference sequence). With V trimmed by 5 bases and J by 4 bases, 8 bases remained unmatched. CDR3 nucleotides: TGTGCCAGCAGTTCCCAACAGGGGCGCTATGGCTACACCTTC. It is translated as CASSSQQGRYGYTF.

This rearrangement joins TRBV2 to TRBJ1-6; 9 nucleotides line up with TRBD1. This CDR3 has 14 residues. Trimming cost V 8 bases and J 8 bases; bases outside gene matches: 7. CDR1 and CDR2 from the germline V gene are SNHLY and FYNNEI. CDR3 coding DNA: TGTGCCAGCTCGGACAGGGGAGGAGATTCACCCCTCCACTTT. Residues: CASSDRGGDSPLHF.

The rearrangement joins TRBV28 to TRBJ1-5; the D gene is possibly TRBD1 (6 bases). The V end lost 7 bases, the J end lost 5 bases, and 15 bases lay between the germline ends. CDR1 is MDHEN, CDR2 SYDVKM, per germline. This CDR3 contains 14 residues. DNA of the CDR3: TGTGCCAGCACCCATCAGGGGACATATCAGCCCCAGCATTTT. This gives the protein CASTHQGTYQPQHF.

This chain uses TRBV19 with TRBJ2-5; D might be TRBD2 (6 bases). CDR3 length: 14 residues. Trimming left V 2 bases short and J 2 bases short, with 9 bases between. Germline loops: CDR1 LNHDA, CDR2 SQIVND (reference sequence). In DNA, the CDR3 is TGTGCCAGTAGTATAAACGGGGGACAAGAGACCCAGTACTTC. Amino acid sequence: CASSINGGQETQYF. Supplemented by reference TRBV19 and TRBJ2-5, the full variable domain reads DGGITQSPKYLFRKEGQNVTLSCEQNLNHDAMYWYRQDPGQGLRLIYYSQIVNDFQKGDIAEGYSVSREKKESFPLTVTSAQKNPTAFYLCASSINGGQETQYFGPGTRLLVL.

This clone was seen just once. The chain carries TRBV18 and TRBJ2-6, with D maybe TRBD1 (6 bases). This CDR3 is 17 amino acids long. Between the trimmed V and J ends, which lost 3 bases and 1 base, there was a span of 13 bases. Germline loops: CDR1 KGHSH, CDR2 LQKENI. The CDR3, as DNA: TGTGCCAGCTCACCGTTACAGGGTAGATCTGGGGCCAACGTCCTGACTTTC. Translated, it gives CASSPLQGRSGANVLTF.